This is a list of T cell receptor beta chains from one sample in a study of blood T cell repertoires in COVID-19. This table comes from immunoSEQ multiplex PCR, and its TCRdb copy is limited to in-frame clones, with some not included. The sample comprises about 26,000 clones, around 90% of which are singletons, and approximately 10% rests with the top ten. What was sequenced was peripheral blood. The receptors originated from an older man with acute or convalescent COVID-19. Both conserved end residues are part of each CDR3. A D gene is named only where the DNA matches it firmly. A row's size may be missing; if present it is once, few, many or a size class.

TRBV4-2	TRBJ2-3	.	.	CASSQEAVGSGDTQYF	TGTGCCAGCAGCCAAGAAGCGGTAGGGTCGGGGGATACGCAGTATTTT
TRBV6-6	TRBJ1-4	.	.	CASSYSGDPNEKLFF	TGTGCCAGCAGTTATAGCGGGGATCCTAATGAAAAACTGTTTTTT
TRBV5-1	TRBJ2-6	.	.	CASSLDSSGANVLTF	TGCGCCAGCAGCTTGGACAGCTCTGGGGCCAACGTCCTGACTTTC
TRBV7-3	TRBJ2-2	.	.	CASSSPGGQMTGELFF	TGTGCCAGCAGCTCCCCCGGGGGGCAAATGACCGGGGAGCTGTTTTTT
TRBV19	TRBJ2-6	.	.	CASSIGSSGANVLTF	TGTGCCAGTAGTATAGGGAGTTCTGGGGCCAACGTCCTGACTTTC
TRBV10-3	TRBJ2-2	TRBD1	.	CAISSTGTGSTGELFF	TGTGCCATCAGTTCTACCGGGACAGGGAGTACCGGGGAGCTGTTTTTT
TRBV15	TRBJ1-1	.	.	CATSRDLGANTEAFF	TGTGCCACCAGCAGAGATCTAGGGGCGAACACTGAAGCTTTCTTT
TRBV2	TRBJ2-1	.	.	CASTPARGAWVSYNEQFF	TGTGCCAGCACCCCCGCCAGGGGTGCATGGGTCTCCTACAATGAGCAGTTCTTC
TRBV3-1/TRBV3-2	TRBJ2-7	TRBD1	.	CASSQARTGDEQYF	TGTGCCAGCAGCCAAGCTAGGACAGGGGACGAGCAGTACTTC
TRBV4-1	TRBJ1-5	.	.	CASSQDRTESYQPQHF	TGCGCCAGCAGCCAAGATCGGACAGAAAGCTATCAGCCCCAGCATTTT
TRBV19	TRBJ2-1	.	.	CASSKSGAYNEQFF	TGTGCCAGTAGTAAGAGCGGTGCCTACAATGAGCAGTTCTTC
TRBV18	TRBJ2-1	.	.	CASSSKGQEPGNEQFF	TGTGCCAGCTCATCAAAAGGCCAAGAGCCAGGCAATGAGCAGTTCTTC
TRBV2	TRBJ1-5	.	once	CASSGGGRSNQPQHF	TGTGCCAGCAGTGGAGGGGGACGTAGCAATCAGCCCCAGCATTTT
TRBV6-5	TRBJ1-2	.	.	CASSRRARDYGYTF	TGTGCCAGCAGTCGCCGGGCCAGGGACTATGGCTACACCTTC
TRBV27	TRBJ2-1	TRBD2	.	CASSLLLGLAGGRSYNEQFF	TGTGCCAGCAGTTTATTATTGGGGCTAGCGGGAGGAAGGTCCTACAATGAGCAGTTCTTC
TRBV5-4	TRBJ2-2	.	.	CASKSRGLGDTGELFF	TGTGCCAGCAAATCCAGGGGTTTGGGCGACACCGGGGAGCTGTTTTTT
TRBV28	TRBJ2-5	.	.	CASSFAAGETQYF	TGTGCCAGCAGTTTTGCCGCGGGCGAGACCCAGTACTTC
TRBV5-1	TRBJ1-2	.	.	CASSLEARGTGYTF	TGCGCCAGCAGCTTGGAAGCCAGGGGAACTGGCTACACCTTC
TRBV11-1	TRBJ2-7	.	.	CASSLEVAGYEQYF	TGTGCCAGCAGCTTAGAGGTGGCGGGGTACGAGCAGTACTTC
TRBV6-5	TRBJ1-2	TRBD1	once	CASRPPTGGRSGYTF	TGTGCCAGCAGACCGCCGACAGGGGGGAGGAGTGGCTACACCTTC
TRBV6-5	TRBJ1-5	.	.	CASTTGDQPQHF	TGTGCCAGCACCACGGGGGATCAGCCCCAGCATTTT
TRBV7-2	TRBJ1-1	.	once	CASSFNRLEGAFF	TGTGCCAGCAGCTTCAACAGATTGGAGGGCGCTTTCTTT
TRBV7-3	TRBJ1-6	.	few	CASGQDTNSPLHF	TGTGCCAGCGGGCAGGATACCAATTCACCCCTCCACTTT